This T cell receptor (beta chain) was sequenced for a study of T-cell reconstitution after alpha-beta-depleted transplantation in children. The CDR3 length is 17 residues. V gave up 0 bases and J gave up 3 bases; unmatched junction bases: 11. Per the germline V gene, CDR1 is SGDLS and CDR2 is YYNGEE. This clonotype showed up just a few times. Preparing the TCRbeta library involved the use of unique molecular identifiers. TCRdb reanalysed the PCR reads using MiXCR and keeps one entry per CDR3 protein. This table has 250,000 to 350,000 distinct CDR3 sequences, roughly 25% appearing once. Material: PBMCs, mostly from graft donor cells, obtained 180 days after TCRalphabeta/CD19-depleted stem cell transplant. The rearrangement uses TRBV9 and TRBJ2-7; 8 bases are a match to TRBD1. This receptor was obtained from a male patient under 18 who had a stem cell transplant for acute lymphoblastic leukemia, so the T cells may come from the graft donor. The CDR3 spells CASSVEGEDRGSYEQYF. CDR3 nucleotide sequence: TGTGCCAGCAGCGTAGAGGGCGAAGACAGGGGAAGCTACGAGCAGTACTTC. Complete variable domain (other parts from reference TRBV9 and TRBJ2-7): DSGVTQTPKHLITATGQRVTLRCSPRSGDLSVYWYQQSLDQGLQFLIQYYNGEERAKGNILERFSAQQFPDLHSELNLSSLELGDSALYFCASSVEGEDRGSYEQYFGPGTRLTVT.